This T cell receptor (beta chain) appears in the sequencing data of a study of T cell clonality in common variable immunodeficiency (dated by TCRdb to the mid-2010s). Points on this clone: Its recognized antigen is unknown. The read stops 3 residues short of the end of the CDR3; the missing end is completed from the germline J gene.

Beyond this particular receptor, the publication reports: Reportedly, TCRbeta sequences from CVID had fewer deletions and N-nucleotide insertions, and highly modified clones with 13 or more V deletions were absent from CVID. According to the authors, figuring out what caused the increased clonality in CVID would require sequencing the repertoires of T cell subpopulations. Despite equal DNA input, controls averaged roughly 89,000 unique sequences per sample versus about 31,547 in CVID samples. Correlations of repertoire features with clinical complications were constrained by heterogeneity among patients within the CVID cohort. Healthy controls shared more TCRbeta clones with each other than CVID subjects shared among themselves (p < 0.0001). Compared with healthy controls, CVID subjects showed increased TCRbeta clonality (t-test p = 0.018), a feature most characteristic of about a third of subjects.

For sequencing input, CVID and control samples contributed equivalent amounts of genomic DNA. For every sample, a 60 bp segment covering the rearranged TCRbeta CDR3 region was amplified and then sequenced. TCRbeta amplification used the immunoSEQ assay, a bias-corrected multiplex PCR with high-throughput sequencing. In the original analysis: Every unique nucleotide sequence was considered a clone and was annotated with V, D and J genes, copy number and frequency. Sequences were labeled productive if in frame, and non-productive if out of frame or containing stop codons. As previously described, clonality was calculated on the basis of Shannon's entropy. Mean CDR3 Kyte-Doolittle hydropathy was derived from the predicted amino acid sequences of productive clones. Hierarchical clustering of scaled V gene usage was performed with the R hclust function using Manhattan distance and complete linkage. Clone sharing by CDR3 amino acid sequence was assessed by resampling 12 repertoires per group over 100 rounds. Repertoires were searched for 70 published EBV-specific and a few hundred published CMV-specific TCRbeta sequences. After a couple of CVID samples that produced fewer than 10,000 sequences were dropped from the analysis, 35 to 50 CVID repertoires remained. TCRdb holds this immuneACCESS table with in-frame rearrangements only. Some clones are missing; in checked studies, unresolved V genes explain under half, and the rest has no known cause. V and J calls and clone size follow that table, whereas D and trimming were derived from the DNA. For this sample, 25,000 to 30,000 clones appear and none is a singleton. The ten largest clones represent 29% of the sample.

Standard criteria were used to diagnose CVID, namely serum IgG, IgA and/or IgM reduced below the normal range together with specific antibody deficiency. There were 40 to 50 subjects in the CVID group (29 male and around 15 female), ranging in age from roughly 9 to 64 years, with a mean age of around 39. Most CVID patients and most healthy controls were of Caucasian heritage. At the time of study participation, every CVID subject had been on replacement immunoglobulin therapy for one year or longer. At the time of blood collection, no CVID subject was ill or was being treated with immunomodulatory or immunosuppressive medication. From each donor, about 5 to 8.5 ml of heparinized peripheral whole blood was collected. TCRbeta CDR3 repertoires were sequenced from genomic DNA of adults with common variable immune deficiency (CVID) and healthy adult controls. To isolate peripheral blood mononuclear cells, diluted blood was subjected to density centrifugation over Hypaque 1077 or Ficoll-Paque. Genomic DNA was obtained from unsorted mononuclear cells using either Qiagen column purification or a centrifugation-based method.

Via the germline V gene, CDR1 is KGHSH and CDR2 LQKENI. From cysteine to phenylalanine, the CDR3 is 16 amino acids long. Sequencing covers 39 bases of the CDR3, shown here with the frame starting at base 1. The trim is 4 bases for V and 2 bases for J, with a gap of 16 bases between the germline ends. The clonotype was recovered from a human donor with common variable immunodeficiency. The chain joins TRBV18 to TRBJ2-3; tentative D gene TRBD2, with 6 bases matching. The sequenced sample was peripheral blood mononuclear cells. Partial CDR3 DNA: TGTGCCAGCTCACTAACCATCCGGGGGACCACAGATACG. Translated, it gives CASSLTIRGTTDT. The complete CDR3 reads CASSLTIRGTTDTQYF.